This is a list of T cell receptor beta chains from one sample in a study of T-cell reconstitution after alpha-beta-depleted transplantation in children. TCRdb re-called the PCR reads with MiXCR, one entry per CDR3 protein. The sample gives fewer than 400,000 distinct CDR3 sequences, 20% of which show up once; 3.8% is in the top ten. Specimen: PBMCs from the stem cell graft donor, collected from the stem cell graft. These receptors all stem from a human donor who donated a stem cell graft to a child with acute myeloid leukemia. Both conserved end residues are trimmed from each CDR3. Fields, in order: V gene, J gene, CDR3 protein.

>TRBV29-1|TRBJ2-3
SVERGIGTDTQY
>TRBV12-3/TRBV12-4|TRBJ1-1
ASSLEGLSSTEAF
>TRBV29-1|TRBJ2-1
SVLTGGWENEQF
>TRBV20-1|TRBJ2-7
SAKRQGLDYEQY
>TRBV29-1|TRBJ2-7
SVEVADRESYEQY
>TRBV12-3/TRBV12-4|TRBJ1-2
ASSLATGYYGYT
>TRBV5-1|TRBJ2-1
ASSLGGQVTNEQF
>TRBV15|TRBJ2-7
ATSRALAGVGYEQY
>TRBV9|TRBJ1-1
ASSVAGQGIVDTEAF
>TRBV24-1|TRBJ2-2
ATSAGRGRTGELF
>TRBV25-1|TRBJ2-5
ASSEGRRQETQY
>TRBV5-1|TRBJ2-3
ASSLGASGRADTQY
>TRBV20-1|TRBJ2-7
SAELEVAAYEQY
>TRBV6-4|TRBJ2-4
ASSEAPSAKNIQY
>TRBV7-9|TRBJ1-5
ASGQDNQPQH
>TRBV5-1|TRBJ2-3
ASSLQGADTQY
>TRBV6-2/TRBV6-3|TRBJ2-7
ASTDDSSYEQY
>TRBV29-1|TRBJ2-7
SVVAEAYEQY
>TRBV4-1|TRBJ2-5
ASSRFPRSQETQY
>TRBV6-1|TRBJ1-1
ASSRARTVEAF
>TRBV12-3/TRBV12-4|TRBJ2-5
ASSLGTGVKTQY
>TRBV21-1|TRBJ2-1
ASRSGTSSRVSYNEQF
>TRBV12-3/TRBV12-4|TRBJ1-6
ASSVTEDNSPLH
>TRBV12-3/TRBV12-4|TRBJ1-2
ASRTTGGAAYGYT
>TRBV27|TRBJ2-7
ASSARDRGSSEQY
>TRBV20-1|TRBJ2-2
SARSSQIGELF
>TRBV29-1|TRBJ1-3
SVSRLLSGNTIY
>TRBV28|TRBJ1-1
ASSSNREQAF
>TRBV2|TRBJ2-5
ASSNPGQGSGTQY
>TRBV20-1|TRBJ2-7
SALGFDEQY
>TRBV13|TRBJ2-3
ATTRSTDTQY
>TRBV5-1|TRBJ1-1
ASSPGLPNAEAF
>TRBV5-1|TRBJ2-3
ASSLEGVTDTQY
>TRBV12-3/TRBV12-4|TRBJ2-3
ASSSTSGSADTQY
>TRBV7-2|TRBJ2-1
ATQRDSAGRHNEQF
>TRBV29-1|TRBJ2-1
SVEQGQGLGNEQF
>TRBV28|TRBJ2-3
ASSLTSSGSTDTQY
>TRBV11-2|TRBJ2-2
ASSSPRDTMNTGELF
>TRBV7-2|TRBJ1-2
ASSAKPGVDYGYT
>TRBV5-3|TRBJ1-1
ATMGQPNTEAF
>TRBV21-1|TRBJ2-1
ASRNISGTGANNEQF
>TRBV18|TRBJ2-7
ASSPIKTGTGDEQY
>TRBV20-1|TRBJ2-1
SARRQGSNEQF
>TRBV20-1|TRBJ1-6
SARVLLSYNSPLH
>TRBV7-8|TRBJ2-1
ASSSSGRAGSYNEQF
>TRBV15|TRBJ2-7
ATSREVGLNEQY
>TRBV28|TRBJ2-1
ATKSGGSHEQF
>TRBV10-3|TRBJ2-5
AISESLTGEGTQY
>TRBV5-1|TRBJ2-2
ASSLNRLDTGELF
>TRBV12-3/TRBV12-4|TRBJ2-5
ASWTGLGFETQY
>TRBV4-3|TRBJ2-7
ASSPQGEQY
>TRBV12-3/TRBV12-4|TRBJ2-3
ASRFTGTDTQY
>TRBV9|TRBJ2-6
ASSVVGKRVRGANVLT
>TRBV20-1|TRBJ1-1
SASTGEHTEAF
>TRBV6-1|TRBJ2-1
ASTPYTSGRPNEQF
>TRBV12-3/TRBV12-4|TRBJ1-1
ASSFNEGGDTEAF
>TRBV6-5|TRBJ2-1
ASSYSWASSYNEQF
>TRBV29-1|TRBJ2-7
SVSPQAYEQY
>TRBV5-1|TRBJ2-1
ASSLAVLYNEQF